This TCR beta chain was sequenced in a study of early T cells in non-severe SARS-CoV-2 infection. Study background: The authors sequenced bulk RNA from unsorted whole blood, leaving chains unpaired.

This clonotype was detected ten times or more. Antigen: not known. Overall study results and limits: The matching step, a VDJdb search, favored anti-spike CD8 responses and missed private and CD4 specificities.

The length of the CDR3 is 14 residues. V was clipped by 4 bases and J by 4 bases; unmatched bases: 4. The germline CDR1 and CDR2 sequences are SGHNT and YYREEE (reference sequence). Individual cDNA molecules were tagged with unique molecular identifiers. TCRdb ran MiXCR on the 5' RACE reads and lists one entry per CDR3 protein. The sample records approximately 33,000 distinct CDR3 sequences, over 4.5% being singletons. Specimen: whole blood. The V gene is TRBV5-4, the J gene TRBJ2-5; 10 nucleotides agree with TRBD1. This clonotype originated in an adult who was a healthcare worker with PCR-confirmed SARS-CoV-2 infection or an uninfected control (not recorded which). The chain's CDR3 is CASSRTGGRETQYF. DNA of the CDR3: TGTGCCAGCAGCCGGACAGGGGGGCGAGAGACCCAGTACTTC.